What follows is one T cell receptor (beta chain) and its context. No antigen is known for it. No clone much larger than this one lies a single base away; base qualities are absent. Using the deep immunoSEQ assay, multiplex PCR amplified TCR CDR3 regions from genomic DNA. Extracted genomic DNA from each cell subset was distributed evenly across all wells of several immunoSEQ 96-well plates, and each plate was treated as a replicate. For sorted subsets, approximately 200 ng of genomic DNA, equivalent to 25,000 to 30,000 T cell genomes, went into each replicate PCR. The purified libraries were quantified using a Qubit 3.0 fluorometer, sized with a Bioanalyzer 2100, and then quantified again using the KAPA Library Quantification kit. A separate single-read 150-cycle Illumina NextSeq 550 flow cell was used to sequence each immunoSEQ 96-well plate. The study's processing was this. The immunoSEQ output contained only junctional sequences without quality scores, so filtering could not match that applied to full-length reads. Sequences were annotated with PyIR, a Python wrapper for IgBLAST v1.9, and V/J genes and CDR3 were assigned using IMGT germline references. Any read was removed if the V/J assignment was weak (E-value above 1e-6), the CDR3 was missing, or the read contained stop codons, out-of-frame junctions, or ambiguous translated residues. V3J clonotypes were defined by identical inferred V gene, J gene, and CDR3 amino acid sequence. To compute the percentage overlap between repertoires, the number of shared unique clonotypes was divided by the size of the smaller repertoire. Three approaches were used to assess repertoire richness: RTK rarefaction, the Chao1 estimator, and Recon v2.1 estimates of unobserved clonotypes. Generation probabilities were computed with OLGA for all TCRbeta clonotypes obtained by the gDNA method from a few donors. TCRdb provides this immuneACCESS table in a form limited to in-frame rearrangements. Some clones are lacking; in checked studies, under half of them reflect an unresolved V gene, and why the rest are absent is not known. V, J and clone size are taken as reported in that table, and D and trimming were inferred from the DNA itself. The sample includes more than 550,000 clones, with roughly 91% observed a single time. More than 30% of the sample lies in the top ten.

Healthy HIV-negative adults with no recently reported acute infections or vaccinations were included as donors. All donors were Caucasian adults living in Nashville, Tennessee, USA. CD8 memory samples combined magnetically selected CD45RO+ cells with CCR7-negative CD45RA+ effector memory (TemRA) cells. Blood was obtained by leukapheresis, after which PBMCs were separated by Ficoll-Histopaque density gradient centrifugation and cryopreserved in liquid nitrogen vapor phase. Analytical flow cytometry was used to check the purity and quantity of each magnetically sorted T cell population. Genomic DNA was isolated from every sorted fraction and measured by UV absorbance on a Nanodrop 2000c. The CDR3 has 15 amino acids, counting the end cysteine and phenylalanine. Just CDR3 DNA is preserved here, 45 bases in frame from base 1. V loses 2 bases at its end and J loses 9 bases; junction bases beyond the gene matches: 6. CDR1 and CDR2, per the germline V gene, are SGHRS and YFSETQ.

This sample stems from a study of shared clonotypes between healthy human individuals (dated by TCRdb to 2020 to 2022). The study in broad terms: A couple of women and three men aged 18 to 49 years were included in the cohort. To increase sequencing depth and limit assay-specific biases, TCR repertoire library preparation and sequencing were carried out by different laboratories using diverse techniques. Per donor, three plates each were used for CD4 naive and CD4 memory, two for CD8 naive, and one for CD8 memory. Each donor's leukapheresis produced roughly between roughly 0.9 and 8.9 billion PBMCs. To estimate repertoire size and how much clonotype sharing occurs between individuals, the study deeply sequenced the blood TCR repertoires of several healthy adults.

Broader findings and caveats from the paper: Higher generation probabilities were observed for clonotypes shared by all four sorted-subset donors than for non-shared clonotypes. Because the study included a small number of donors, the genetic and exposure-history diversity represented was limited. Incomplete sequencing was indicated by rarefaction of sorted-subset datasets, despite the large sequencing depth. Sampling was limited to blood, and TCR repertoires in tissue likely differ from TCR repertoires in blood. Pairwise subsampling indicated that sequencing depth was expected to affect the degree of clonotype sharing among donors. Larger estimated clonotype richness was generally found for naive subsets than for memory subsets. When a handful of donors were compared, the shared fraction of clonotypes was around 4.6% for naive CD4, more than 3% for naive CD8, 2% to 2.5% for memory CD4, and 0.4% for memory CD8.

The sequencing input was memory CD8+ T cells from PBMCs. What the cell subset or site label conveys for this sample: CD45RO+ cells pooled with CCR7-negative TemRA cells. The rearrangement joined TRBV5-1 to TRBJ2-1; TRBD2 fits 12 bases in the junction. This sequence originates from a man in his late teens or twenties in good health. Some clones in this sample may be carry-over from other donors' samples. At the DNA level, the sequence is TGCGCCAGCAGCTTCGCTAGCGGGAGGGCCGGTGAGCAGTTCTTC. The resulting protein is CASSFASGRAGEQFF.